This T cell receptor beta chain was retrieved from a study of T cells in Graves' hyperthyroidism and ophthalmopathy. This clonotype was detected only a few times. The antigen is undetermined. Template material for amplifying TCR beta CDR3 regions consisted of RNA transcripts. The TCR CDR3 first-round RT-PCR relied on the HTBI primer set. TCRdb analysed the multiplex PCR reads with MiXCR anew, one entry per CDR3 protein. The table has around 600,000 distinct CDR3 sequences, about 14% seen once. CDR1 and CDR2 from the germline V gene are SGHAT and FQNNGV. The V segment lost 6 bases and the J segment 6 bases; nucleotides outside the gene matches: 13. CDR3 length: 17 amino acids. Overall study findings and caveats: Clonotypes that were expanded in thyroid above 0.001 mostly appeared in blood too.

The clonotype was recovered from a woman aged 50 to 65 with Graves' ophthalmopathy. The chain uses TRBV11-2 and TRBJ2-2; 10 bases map to TRBD1. Sequenced input: blood. The CDR3: CASSPTGGETISGELFF. In DNA, the CDR3 is TGTGCCAGCAGTCCGACAGGGGGCGAGACTATCTCCGGGGAGCTGTTTTTT.